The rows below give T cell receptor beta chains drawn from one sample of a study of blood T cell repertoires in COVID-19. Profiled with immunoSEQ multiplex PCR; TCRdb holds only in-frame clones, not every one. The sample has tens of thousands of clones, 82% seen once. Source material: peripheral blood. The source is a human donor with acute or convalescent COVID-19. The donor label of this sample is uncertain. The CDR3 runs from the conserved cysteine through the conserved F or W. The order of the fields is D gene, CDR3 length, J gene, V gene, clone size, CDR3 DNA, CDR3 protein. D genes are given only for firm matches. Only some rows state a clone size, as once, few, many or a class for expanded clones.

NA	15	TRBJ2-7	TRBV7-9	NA	TGTGCCAGCAGCTTTACCCAGGGGAAGAGCCACGAGCAGTACTTC	CASSFTQGKSHEQYF
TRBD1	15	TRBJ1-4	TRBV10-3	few	TGTGCCATCAGTGAGTGGACAGGGGAAAATGAAAAACTGTTTTTT	CAISEWTGENEKLFF
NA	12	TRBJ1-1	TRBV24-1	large	TGTGCCACCAGTGACGGGGGACGGGAAGCTTTCTTT	CATSDGGREAFF
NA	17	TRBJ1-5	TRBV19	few	TGTGCCAGTAGTTTCCAAGCCCCGGGAGTTGGCAATCAGCCCCAGCATTTT	CASSFQAPGVGNQPQHF
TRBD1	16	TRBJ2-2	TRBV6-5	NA	TGTGCCAGCAGTTATTCCGGGACAGGGACCTCCGGGGAGCTGTTTTTT	CASSYSGTGTSGELFF
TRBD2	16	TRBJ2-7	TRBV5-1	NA	TGCGCCAGCAGCTCGGGGAAGGGGACTAACTCCTACGAGCAGTACTTC	CASSSGKGTNSYEQYF
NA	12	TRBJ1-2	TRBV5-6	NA	TGTGCCAGCAGCGCGGGCCAAGCGGGCTACACCTTC	CASSAGQAGYTF
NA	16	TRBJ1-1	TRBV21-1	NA	TGTGCCAGCAGCAAAGCGTTTCAGGGTGGGAACACTGAAGCTTTCTTT	CASSKAFQGGNTEAFF
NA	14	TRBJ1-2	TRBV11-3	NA	TGTGCCAGCAGCCCCCTGGGGGGTAACTATGGCTACACCTTC	CASSPLGGNYGYTF
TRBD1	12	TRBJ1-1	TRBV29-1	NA	TGCAGCGTTCTGACAGGGGCTACTGAAGCTTTCTTT	CSVLTGATEAFF
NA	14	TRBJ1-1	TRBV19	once	TGTGCCAGTAGTATAGCTGGACAGAACACTGAAGCTTTCTTT	CASSIAGQNTEAFF
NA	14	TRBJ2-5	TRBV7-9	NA	TGTGCCAGCAGCCCTCAGGGGTTACCGGAGACCCAGTACTTC	CASSPQGLPETQYF
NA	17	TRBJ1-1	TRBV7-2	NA	TGTGCCAGCAGCTTAGACGCAGGGTCTACCTCCCCCTCTGAAGCTTTCTTT	CASSLDAGSTSPSEAFF
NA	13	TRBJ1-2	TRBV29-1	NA	TGCAGCGCCCTAGGTGGGGCTCCTGGCGGCTACACCTTC	CSALGGAPGGYTF
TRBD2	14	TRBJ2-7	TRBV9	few	TGTGCCAGCAGCGTGGGCGGGAGTAGTAACGAGCAGTACTTC	CASSVGGSSNEQYF
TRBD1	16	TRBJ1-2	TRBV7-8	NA	TGTGCCAGCAGCTTAGCGCGGACAGGCTTGAACTATGGCTACACCTTC	CASSLARTGLNYGYTF
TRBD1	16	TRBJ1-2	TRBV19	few	TGTGCCAGTAGTATAGATGGGAACAGGGGATCTGCCGGCTACACCTTC	CASSIDGNRGSAGYTF
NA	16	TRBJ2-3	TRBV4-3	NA	TGCGCCAGCAGCCAAGATTTCCGGGATCTAGGAGATACGCAGTATTTT	CASSQDFRDLGDTQYF
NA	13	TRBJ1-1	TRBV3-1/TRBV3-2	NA	TGTGCCAGCAGCCCCTCGACAGCCACTGAAGCTTTCTTT	CASSPSTATEAFF
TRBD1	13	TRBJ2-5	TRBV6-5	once	TGTGCCAGCAGGTCGGGACAGGGGGTAGTCCAGTACTTC	CASRSGQGVVQYF
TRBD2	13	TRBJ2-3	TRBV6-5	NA	TGTGCCAGCCGACTAGCGGGCACAGATACGCAGTATTTT	CASRLAGTDTQYF
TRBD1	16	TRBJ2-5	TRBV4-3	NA	TGCGCCAGCAGCCTCGGGACAGGGTCGGTGTCGAAGACCCAGTACTTC	CASSLGTGSVSKTQYF
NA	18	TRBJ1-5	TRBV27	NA	TGTGCCAGCAGTGCGGCGGGCAGGGGCCCAATCAGCAATCAGCCCCAGCATTTT	CASSAAGRGPISNQPQHF
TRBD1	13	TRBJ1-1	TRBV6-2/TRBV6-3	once	TGTGCCAGCAGTTTCGACAGGGGCACTGAAGCTTTCTTT	CASSFDRGTEAFF
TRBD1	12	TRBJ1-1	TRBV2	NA	TGTGCCAGCAGCGGGGACAGCGATGAAGCTTTCTTT	CASSGDSDEAFF
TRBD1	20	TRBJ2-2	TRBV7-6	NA	TGTGCCAGCAGCGCCATCACCTCAGGAGGGGGACAGGGCCCCTTAGGGGAGCTGTTTTTT	CASSAITSGGGQGPLGELFF
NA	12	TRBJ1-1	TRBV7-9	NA	TGTGCCAGCAGCTTAAGAGGTACTGAAGCTTTCTTT	CASSLRGTEAFF